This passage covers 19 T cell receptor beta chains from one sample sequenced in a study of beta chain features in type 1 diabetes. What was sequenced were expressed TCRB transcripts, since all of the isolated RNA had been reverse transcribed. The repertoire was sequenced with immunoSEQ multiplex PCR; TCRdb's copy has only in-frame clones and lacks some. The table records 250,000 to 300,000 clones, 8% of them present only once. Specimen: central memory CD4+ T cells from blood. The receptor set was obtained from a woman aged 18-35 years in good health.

This CDR3 reads CASSTWTLEQYF. The CDR3 coding sequence is TGTGCCAGCAGCACCTGGACGCTCGAGCAGTACTTC. The V gene is TRBV5-6, the J gene TRBJ2-7; D unresolved. Trimming pared 4 bases from V and 6 bases from J, leaving 11 bases between. CDR1 is SGHDT, CDR2 YYEEEE, per germline. The length of the CDR3 is 12 residues.

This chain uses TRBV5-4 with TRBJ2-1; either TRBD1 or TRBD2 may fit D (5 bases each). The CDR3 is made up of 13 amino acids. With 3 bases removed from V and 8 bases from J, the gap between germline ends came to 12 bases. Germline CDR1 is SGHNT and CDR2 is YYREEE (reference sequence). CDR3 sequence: CASSSQRDDEQFF. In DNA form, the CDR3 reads TGTGCCAGCAGCTCGCAAAGGGACGATGAGCAGTTCTTC.

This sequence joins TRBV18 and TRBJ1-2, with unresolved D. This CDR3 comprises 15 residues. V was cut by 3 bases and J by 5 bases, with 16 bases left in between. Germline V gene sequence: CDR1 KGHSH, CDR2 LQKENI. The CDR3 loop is CASSPPAGEVYGYTF. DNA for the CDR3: TGTGCCAGCTCACCTCCGGCCGGGGAGGTTTATGGCTACACCTTC.

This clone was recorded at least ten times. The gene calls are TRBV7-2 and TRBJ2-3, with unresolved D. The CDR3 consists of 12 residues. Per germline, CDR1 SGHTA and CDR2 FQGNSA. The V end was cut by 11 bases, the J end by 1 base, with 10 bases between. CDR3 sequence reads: CAAGVGTDTQYF. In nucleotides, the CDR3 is TGTGCCGCAGGTGTCGGCACAGATACGCAGTATTTT.

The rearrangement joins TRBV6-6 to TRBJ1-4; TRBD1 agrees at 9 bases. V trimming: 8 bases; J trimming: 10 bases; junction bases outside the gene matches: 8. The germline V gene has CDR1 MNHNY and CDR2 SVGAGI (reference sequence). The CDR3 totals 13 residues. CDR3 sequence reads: CASRDRAFRKLFF. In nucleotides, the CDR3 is TGTGCCAGCCGGGACAGGGCATTTCGAAAACTGTTTTTT.

DNA for the CDR3: TGTGCCAGCTCCCTAGTAAACTCTATCTACGAGCAGTACTTC. Protein product: CASSLVNSIYEQYF. This chain uses TRBV18 with TRBJ2-7; unclear D gene. The CDR3 spans 14 residues. Looked up from germline, CDR1 is KGHSH and CDR2 is LQKENI. Trimming pared 6 bases from V and 3 bases from J, leaving 15 bases between.

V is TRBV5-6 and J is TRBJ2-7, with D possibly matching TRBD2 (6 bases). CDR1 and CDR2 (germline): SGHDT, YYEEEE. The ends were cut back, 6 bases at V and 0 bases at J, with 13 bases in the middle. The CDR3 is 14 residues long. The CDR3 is CASTRRGSSYEQYF. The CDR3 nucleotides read TGTGCCAGCACCCGGCGGGGCAGCTCCTACGAGCAGTACTTC.

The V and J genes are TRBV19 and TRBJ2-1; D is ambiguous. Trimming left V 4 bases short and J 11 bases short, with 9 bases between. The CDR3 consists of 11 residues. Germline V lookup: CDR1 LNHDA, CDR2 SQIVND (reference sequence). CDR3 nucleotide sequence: TGTGCCAGTAGTACCCATAGTCAGCAGTTCTTC. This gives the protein CASSTHSQQFF.

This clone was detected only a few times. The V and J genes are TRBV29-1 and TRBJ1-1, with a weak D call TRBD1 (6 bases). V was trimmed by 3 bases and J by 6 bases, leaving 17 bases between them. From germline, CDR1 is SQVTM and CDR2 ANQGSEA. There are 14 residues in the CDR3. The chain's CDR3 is CSVEGGRRASEAFF. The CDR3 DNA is TGCAGCGTTGAGGGGGGGCGCAGGGCCTCTGAAGCTTTCTTT.

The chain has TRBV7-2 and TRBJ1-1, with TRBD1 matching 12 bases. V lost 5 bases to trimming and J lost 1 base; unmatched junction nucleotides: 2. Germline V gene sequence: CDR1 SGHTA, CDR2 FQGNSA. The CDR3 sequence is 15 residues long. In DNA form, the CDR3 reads TGTGCCAGCAGCCGGGACAGGGGGCCGAACACTGAAGCTTTCTTT. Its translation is CASSRDRGPNTEAFF.

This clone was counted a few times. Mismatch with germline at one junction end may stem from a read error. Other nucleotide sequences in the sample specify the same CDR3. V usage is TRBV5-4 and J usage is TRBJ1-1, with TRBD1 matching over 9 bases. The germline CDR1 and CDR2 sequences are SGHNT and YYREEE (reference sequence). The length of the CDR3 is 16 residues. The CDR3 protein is CASSQDPTGGNTEAFF. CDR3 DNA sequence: TGCGCCAGCAGCCAAGATCCTACAGGGGGCAACACTGAAGCTTTCTTT. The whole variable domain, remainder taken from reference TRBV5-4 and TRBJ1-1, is ETGVTQSPTHLIKTRGQQVTLRCSSQSGHNTVSWYQQALGQGPQFIFQYYREEENGRGNFPPRFSGLQFPNYSSELNVNALELDDSALYLCASSQDPTGGNTEAFFGQGTRLTVV.

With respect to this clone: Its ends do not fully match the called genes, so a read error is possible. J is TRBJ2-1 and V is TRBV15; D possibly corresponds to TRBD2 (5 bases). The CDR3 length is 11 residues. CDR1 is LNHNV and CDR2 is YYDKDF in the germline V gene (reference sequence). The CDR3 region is CATADYHEQFF. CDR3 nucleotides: TGTGCCACCGCAGACTACCATGAGCAGTTCTTC.

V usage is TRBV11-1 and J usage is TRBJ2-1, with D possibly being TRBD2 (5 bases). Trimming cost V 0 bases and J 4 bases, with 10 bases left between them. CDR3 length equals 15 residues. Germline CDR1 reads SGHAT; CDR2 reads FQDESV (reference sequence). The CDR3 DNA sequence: TGTGCCAGCAGCTTAGCGAGGGTTCTGTACAATGAGCAGTTCTTC. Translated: CASSLARVLYNEQFF.

This chain's CDR3 is CASSQPEWGTEAFF. The CDR3 DNA reads TGTGCCAGCAGCCAACCAGAGTGGGGCACTGAAGCTTTCTTT. This chain joins TRBV4-2 and TRBJ1-1; no reliable D call. Trimming took off 2 bases at V and 4 bases at J, with 11 bases between the two ends. CDR1 is LGHNA, CDR2 YNFKEQ, per germline. The CDR3 loop spans 14 amino acids.

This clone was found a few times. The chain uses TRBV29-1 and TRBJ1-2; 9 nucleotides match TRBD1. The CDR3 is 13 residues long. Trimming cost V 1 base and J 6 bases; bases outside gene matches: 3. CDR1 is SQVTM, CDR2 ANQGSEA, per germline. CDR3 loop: CSVEAGTGNGYTF. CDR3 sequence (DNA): TGCAGCGTTGAAGCCGGGACAGGGAATGGCTACACCTTC. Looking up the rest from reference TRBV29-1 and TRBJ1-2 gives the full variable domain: SAVISQKPSRDICQRGTSLTIQCQVDSQVTMMFWYRQQPGQSLTLIATANQGSEATYESGFVIDKFPISRPNLTFSTLTVSNMSPEDSSIYLCSVEAGTGNGYTFGSGTRLTVV.

DNA of the CDR3: TGTGCCTTTGACCCCGGACAGGGCCCCCTCGAGCAGTACTTC. Its protein is CAFDPGQGPLEQYF. The chain combines TRBV30 with TRBJ2-7, with 8 positions matching TRBD1. V shed 7 bases and J 6 bases; nucleotides not matched to a gene: 14. The length of the CDR3 is 14 residues. CDR1 and CDR2 (germline): GTSNPN, SVGIG (reference sequence).

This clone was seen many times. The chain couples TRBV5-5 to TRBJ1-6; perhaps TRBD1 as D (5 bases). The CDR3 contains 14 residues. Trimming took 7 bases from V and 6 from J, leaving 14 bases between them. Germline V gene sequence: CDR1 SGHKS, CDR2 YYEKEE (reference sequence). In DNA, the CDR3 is TGTGCCAGCCGTCTCGGGACGTCTAATTCACCCCTCCACTTT. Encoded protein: CASRLGTSNSPLHF.

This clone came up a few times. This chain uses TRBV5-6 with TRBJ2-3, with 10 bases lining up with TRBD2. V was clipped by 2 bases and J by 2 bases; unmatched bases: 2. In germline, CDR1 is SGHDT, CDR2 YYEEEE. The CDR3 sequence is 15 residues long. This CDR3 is CASSLLAGFTDTQYF. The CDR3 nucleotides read TGTGCCAGCAGCTTACTAGCGGGGTTCACAGATACGCAGTATTTT.

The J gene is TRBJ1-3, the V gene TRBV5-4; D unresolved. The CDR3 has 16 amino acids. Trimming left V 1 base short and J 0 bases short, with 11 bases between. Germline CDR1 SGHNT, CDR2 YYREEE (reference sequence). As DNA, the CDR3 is TGTGCCAGCAGCTTGAATCTGGCAAACTCTGGAAACACCATATATTTT. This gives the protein CASSLNLANSGNTIYF.